This note documents a single TCR beta chain sequence. Antigen specificity is unknown. Only in-frame clones appear in the TCRdb table, and some are missing; sequencing was by immunoSEQ multiplex PCR. This sample has around 85,000 clones; around 89% occur once, and the top ten carry approximately 3%. This entry comes from a study of identifying expanded T cells in peripheral blood. Study-wide results and caveats: Over about two and four weeks, about 15 and 19 clones changed, versus more than 1 between replicates. Across healthy donors, higher total template counts meant significantly greater roughly 2-week count variance.

The clonotype was recovered from a person between 18 and 75 years old in good health. Sample: blood.

This CDR3 reads CASSQDLWTGGRNGYTF. CDR3 nucleotides: TGTGCCAGCAGCCAAGATCTATGGACAGGGGGCCGGAATGGCTACACCTTC. The rearrangement links TRBV14 to TRBJ1-2, with TRBD1 matching 11 bases. CDR3 size: 17 residues. Losses at the gene ends were 0 bases for V and 6 bases for J; bases not matched to a gene: 9. The germline V gene encodes CDR1 SGHDN and CDR2 FVKESK.